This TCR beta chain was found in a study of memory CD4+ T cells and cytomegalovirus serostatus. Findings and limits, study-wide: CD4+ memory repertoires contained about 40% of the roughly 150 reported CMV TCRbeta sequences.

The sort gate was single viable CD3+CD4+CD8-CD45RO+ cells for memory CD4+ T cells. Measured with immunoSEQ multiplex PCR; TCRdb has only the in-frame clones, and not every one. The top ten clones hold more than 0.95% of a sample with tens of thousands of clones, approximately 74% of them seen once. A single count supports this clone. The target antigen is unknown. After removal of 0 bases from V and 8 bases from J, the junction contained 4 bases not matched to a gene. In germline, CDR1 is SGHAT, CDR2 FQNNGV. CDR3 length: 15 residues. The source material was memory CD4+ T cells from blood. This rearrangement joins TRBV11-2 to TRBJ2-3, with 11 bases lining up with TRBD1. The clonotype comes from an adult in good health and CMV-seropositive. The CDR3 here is CASSLEGTGGTTQYF. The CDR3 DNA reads TGTGCCAGCAGCTTAGAAGGGACAGGGGGAACTACGCAGTATTTT.